Listed below are T cell receptor beta chains from one sample, sequenced in a study of blood T cells in healthy people across ages. Each CDR3 protein gets one entry after TCRdb re-called the 5' RACE reads with MiXCR. The sample has 1.5 million to 1.8 million distinct CDR3 sequences; less than 45% are singletons. Sequencing was performed on blood. The receptor source for this set is a woman aged 18 to 35 in good health. Each CDR3 is given without its conserved first and last residue.

cdr3_aa j_call v_call
ASSLDPRVAEQY TRBJ2-7 TRBV7-8
ASSQDGGGGTQY TRBJ2-5 TRBV4-1
ASSSPSGTSISEQF TRBJ2-1 TRBV4-1
SARDPPAENNEQF TRBJ2-1 TRBV20-1
ASSATMETYNEQF TRBJ2-1 TRBV6-4
ATSDPGDSSYEQY TRBJ2-7 TRBV24-1
ASSQGTATYNPSPLH TRBJ1-6 TRBV4-3
SARLSGTRVLQDTQY TRBJ2-5 TRBV20-1
AISGERGASTQY TRBJ2-3 TRBV10-3
ASSYSRPQGGTDTQY TRBJ2-3 TRBV6-5
ASRPGHYTGELF TRBJ2-2 TRBV28
ASSVGQGASEAF TRBJ1-1 TRBV2
ATSEGFSYEQY TRBJ2-7 TRBV27
ASSSPGQSPSGANVLT TRBJ2-6 TRBV4-1
ASSHGHEQY . TRBV6-5
ASSSRRAGTQY TRBJ2-3 TRBV7-2
ASSEGPGYRAF TRBJ1-1 TRBV6-1
SARDQRAGPGEQF TRBJ2-1 TRBV20-1
ASSVEGRNYGYT TRBJ1-2 TRBV9
ASSREFPRVAGTEAF TRBJ1-1 TRBV4-1
SVGDRGSGANVLT TRBJ2-6 TRBV29-1
ASSYPQYLNTEAF TRBJ1-1 TRBV6-2/TRBV6-3
SVRTSGRVYEQY TRBJ2-5 TRBV29-1
ASSYSRDTSSYEQY TRBJ2-7 TRBV6-5
ASGRKWTLGNQPQH TRBJ1-5 TRBV6-1
SAPQSGHGYT TRBJ1-2 TRBV20-1
AALGGNTIY TRBJ1-3 TRBV6-6
ASSEHGGTEAF TRBJ1-1 TRBV5-1
ASSPRTSGRGQETQY TRBJ2-5 TRBV11-2
ATAKEGSTQY TRBJ2-3 TRBV6-5
ASSYSMGSPRQY TRBJ2-3 TRBV6-2/TRBV6-3
ASSQDRLVGDTQY TRBJ2-3 TRBV4-3
ASSLGGTGGLHEQF TRBJ2-1 TRBV7-3